This T cell receptor beta chain was identified during a study of Ad26.COV2.S vaccination and SARS-CoV-2 variants. Only in-frame clones appear in the TCRdb table, and some are missing; sequencing was by immunoSEQ multiplex PCR. The sample yields over 400,000 clones, around 90% seen once. Study conclusions and caveats: Total T cell responses were possibly underestimated by TCR breadth and depth analyses.

The treatment: 19 received Ad26.COV2.S at low or high dose, single or two shots; roughly five received placebo; per-sample allocation not given. Sample collection was performed on day 63 after the first vaccine or placebo injection. CDR1 and CDR2 from the germline V gene are MDHEN and SYDVKM. This CDR3 spans 14 amino acids. The ends were cut back, 7 bases at V and 0 bases at J, with 10 bases in the middle. Notes on this clone: Its target is unknown.

This chain links TRBV28 with TRBJ1-5, with D possibly matching TRBD1 (5 bases). This TCR came from a person aged 18-60 years who received the Ad26.COV2.S COVID-19 vaccine or a placebo. Specimen: peripheral blood, collected in a trial of Ad26.COV2.S vaccine versus placebo. The CDR3 nucleotides are TGTGCCAGCATGTGGGGGGATAGCAATCAGCCCCAGCATTTT. Amino acid sequence: CASMWGDSNQPQHF.